This T cell receptor beta chain was obtained from a study of post-analysis software for immune sequencing data. Study-level information: The cohort encompassed relapsing-remitting, secondary progressive and progressive-relapsing multiple sclerosis disease courses.

With respect to this clonotype: Its target is not known.

The authors incorporated unique molecular identifiers into the TCR beta cDNA libraries. Each batch of roughly 0.9 to 11 million T cells produced 400,000 to 650,000 cDNA molecules. TCRdb passed the PCR reads through MiXCR, listing each CDR3 protein once. The data show hundreds of thousands of distinct CDR3 sequences, over 35% seen once. Regarding the study as a whole: The five TRBV segments detected at higher frequency in patients than in controls included TRBV5-6, TRBV5-1 and TRBV20-1. When compared against controls, multiple sclerosis patients showed significantly lower normalized Chao1 diversity. Strong co-clustering by F measure was evident for samples that had been prepared in the same batch.

The V end was cut by 1 base, the J end by 3 bases, with 16 bases between. Germline CDR1 SGHVS, CDR2 FNYEAQ. This CDR3 is built from 16 residues. This clonotype was sampled from a girl aged 5-17 years with multiple sclerosis. The chain is built from TRBV7-6 and TRBJ2-7; D remains ambiguous. The specimen sequenced was blood. The CDR3 nucleotides are TGTGCCAGCAGCTTAGTGGGCACGGTTCTGGTCTACGAGCAGTACTTC. This translates into CASSLVGTVLVYEQYF.